These T cell receptor beta chains were read from a single sample in a study of cytomegalovirus exposure and HLA in healthy donors. Generated by immunoSEQ multiplex PCR, the TCRdb table keeps only in-frame clones and is missing some. The repertoire holds roughly 100,000 clones, with 78% as singletons. Sequenced material: PBMCs. The origin of the receptors is a man aged 30 to 45 in good health and CMV-seronegative. Both conserved end residues are part of each CDR3. D genes are given only for firm matches. Size values are once, few and many counts, or a class for expanded clones, and some rows have none.

cdr3_aa cdr3_nt clone_size d_call j_call v_call
CASSHDRPGSNYGYTF TGCGCCAGCAGCCATGACCGACCAGGGTCTAACTATGGCTACACCTTC NA NA TRBJ1-2 TRBV4-3
CAWSASSNQPQHF TGTGCCTGGAGTGCCAGTAGCAATCAGCCCCAGCATTTT NA NA TRBJ1-5 TRBV30
CASSQVREVTEAFF TGTGCCAGCAGCCAAGTGAGGGAGGTCACTGAAGCTTTCTTT NA NA TRBJ1-1 TRBV5-6
CATSGRTGGADIQYF TGTGCCACCAGCGGCCGGACAGGGGGAGCTGACATTCAGTACTTC NA TRBD1 TRBJ2-4 TRBV15
CASNHGTGGTEAFF TGTGCCAGCAACCACGGGACAGGGGGAACTGAAGCTTTCTTT NA TRBD1 TRBJ1-1 TRBV6-5
CASSLARSYEQYF TGTGCCAGCAGTTTGGCCAGATCCTACGAGCAGTACTTC once NA TRBJ2-7 TRBV27
CASSGTSGRLNEQYF TGCGCCAGCAGTGGGACTAGCGGGAGGTTGAACGAGCAGTACTTC NA TRBD2 TRBJ2-7 TRBV10-1
CASSDTGSSYEQYF TGCGCCAGCAGCGACACCGGTTCATCCTACGAGCAGTACTTC NA NA TRBJ2-7 TRBV5-1
CASSESTRGEQYF TGCGCCAGCAGTGAGTCGACTCGGGGGGAGCAGTATTTT few TRBD2 TRBJ2-3 TRBV10-1
CASSLKDRGYEQYF TGTGCCAGCAGCTTGAAGGACAGGGGCTACGAGCAGTACTTC once TRBD1 TRBJ2-7 TRBV5-4
CASSFDGSTRDTQYF TGCGCCAGCAGCTTCGACGGATCGACGAGGGATACGCAGTATTTT NA NA TRBJ2-3 TRBV5-1
CASSYRSSYEQYF TGTGCCAGCAGTTACAGGTCCTCCTACGAGCAGTACTTC once NA TRBJ2-7 TRBV27
CASSQDPTDSYNEQFF TGCGCCAGCAGCCAAGATCCGACAGACTCCTACAATGAGCAGTTCTTC NA NA TRBJ2-1 TRBV4-3
CAISDSAPSGLNTGELFF TGTGCCATCAGTGACTCCGCCCCCTCGGGACTAAACACCGGGGAGCTGTTTTTT NA TRBD2 TRBJ2-2 TRBV10-3
CASSIAGMNTEAFF TGTGCCAGTAGTATAGCAGGGATGAACACTGAAGCTTTCTTT NA NA TRBJ1-1 TRBV19
CASSQRAGYEQYF TGCGCCAGCAGCCAGAGGGCTGGGTACGAGCAGTACTTC few NA TRBJ2-7 TRBV4-3
CASSQPSGGAYGELFF TGCGCCAGCAGTCAACCATCAGGGGGCGCGTACGGGGAGCTGTTTTTT NA TRBD1 TRBJ2-2 TRBV23-1
CASSKGLVYEQYF TGTGCCAGCAGTAAGGGACTAGTCTACGAGCAGTACTTC NA TRBD2 TRBJ2-7 TRBV6-1
CASRGLAGSYNEQFF TGTGCCAGCAGGGGCCTAGCGGGTTCCTACAATGAGCAGTTCTTC NA TRBD2 TRBJ2-1 TRBV6-5
CASSSGQARHGYTF TGTGCCAGCAGCTCGGGACAGGCAAGGCATGGCTACACCTTC NA TRBD1 TRBJ1-2 TRBV7-9
CASSEGSRGTEAFF TGCGCCAGCAGCGAGGGAAGCCGAGGCACTGAAGCTTTCTTT NA NA TRBJ1-1 TRBV4-3
CASTRDRGGSETQYF TGTGCCAGCACCAGGGACAGGGGGGGATCAGAGACCCAGTACTTC NA TRBD1 TRBJ2-5 TRBV5-6
CASSLGPGGTQYF TGTGCCAGCAGCTTAGGGCCGGGTGGGACCCAGTACTTC NA NA TRBJ2-5 TRBV7-2
CASSQGLAGENNEQFF TGCGCCAGCAGCCAAGGACTAGCGGGAGAGAACAATGAGCAGTTCTTC NA TRBD2 TRBJ2-1 TRBV4-1
CASSQDPRDRGRPLHF TGCGCCAGCAGCCAAGATCCACGGGACAGGGGACGCCCCCTCCACTTT NA TRBD1 TRBJ1-6 TRBV4-3
CASSLADRGVGYTF TGTGCCAGCAGCTTGGCCGACAGGGGGGTTGGCTACACCTTC NA TRBD1 TRBJ1-2 TRBV5-4
CASSWGQGMRETQYF TGTGCCAGCAGTTGGGGACAGGGGATGAGAGAGACCCAGTACTTC NA TRBD1 TRBJ2-5 TRBV6-5
CASRPGQGYYEQYF TGTGCCAGCAGGCCGGGACAGGGGTACTACGAGCAGTACTTC NA TRBD1 TRBJ2-7 TRBV5-5
CASSLPLQAEAFF TGTGCCAGCAGTTTACCGCTCCAGGCTGAAGCTTTCTTT few NA TRBJ1-1 TRBV28
CASSWDSGGAAGNEQFF TGTGCCAGCAGCTGGGATAGCGGGGGGGCCGCGGGGAACGAGCAGTTCTTC NA TRBD2 TRBJ2-1 TRBV5-4
CASSHSTTYEQYF TGCGCCAGCAGCCACTCCACGACTTACGAGCAGTACTTC NA NA TRBJ2-7 TRBV4-3
CASSLEQNYGYTF TGTGCCAGCAGCTTAGAACAGAACTATGGCTACACCTTC few NA TRBJ1-2 TRBV7-6
CASSLPGGQETQYF TGTGCCAGCAGCCTTCCGGGGGGACAAGAGACCCAGTACTTC NA TRBD2 TRBJ2-5 TRBV6-5
CASSSQGFGNSPLHF TGTGCCAGCAGTTCCCAGGGGTTCGGGAATTCACCCCTCCACTTT NA NA TRBJ1-6 TRBV7-9
CATTWTGTQGETQYF TGCGCCACCACATGGACAGGGACCCAGGGGGAGACCCAGTACTTC NA TRBD1 TRBJ2-5 TRBV5-1
CASSVALGTGSADTQYF TGTGCCAGCAGCGTAGCCCTGGGGACAGGGAGCGCAGATACGCAGTATTTT once TRBD1 TRBJ2-3 TRBV9
CASRAGTSGRGEQFF TGCGCCAGCAGGGCCGGGACTAGCGGGAGAGGTGAGCAGTTCTTC NA TRBD2 TRBJ2-1 TRBV5-1
CASSLAGGAKNIQYF TGTGCCAGCAGTTTAGCGGGGGGAGCCAAAAACATTCAGTACTTC NA TRBD2 TRBJ2-4 TRBV28
CASSGAQANTGELFF TGTGCCAGCAGCGGTGCACAGGCGAACACCGGGGAGCTGTTTTTT NA NA TRBJ2-2 TRBV9
CASLLPGDTEAFF TGTGCCAGCTTACTGCCAGGGGACACTGAAGCTTTCTTT NA NA TRBJ1-1 TRBV7-9
CAWRYRAPPNTEAFF TGTGCCTGGAGGTACAGGGCGCCCCCGAACACTGAAGCTTTCTTT NA NA TRBJ1-1 TRBV30
CASSFLPGQGRPGELFF TGTGCCAGCAGTTTCCTGCCGGGACAGGGCCGGCCCGGGGAGCTGTTTTTT NA TRBD1 TRBJ2-2 TRBV28
CASSLDLGGMTEAFF TGTGCCAGCAGCTTAGATCTAGGGGGTATGACTGAAGCTTTCTTT NA NA TRBJ1-1 TRBV7-2
CASSPLRGGYNEQFF TGTGCCAGTAGTCCCCTCCGGGGGGGATACAATGAGCAGTTCTTC once TRBD2 TRBJ2-1 TRBV19
CAISESGGREAFF TGTGCCATCAGTGAGTCGGGGGGACGTGAAGCTTTCTTT NA NA TRBJ1-1 TRBV10-3
CASSPSSGQTYNEQFF TGTGCCAGCAGTCCATCTTCGGGACAGACTTACAATGAGCAGTTCTTC NA TRBD1 TRBJ2-1 TRBV28